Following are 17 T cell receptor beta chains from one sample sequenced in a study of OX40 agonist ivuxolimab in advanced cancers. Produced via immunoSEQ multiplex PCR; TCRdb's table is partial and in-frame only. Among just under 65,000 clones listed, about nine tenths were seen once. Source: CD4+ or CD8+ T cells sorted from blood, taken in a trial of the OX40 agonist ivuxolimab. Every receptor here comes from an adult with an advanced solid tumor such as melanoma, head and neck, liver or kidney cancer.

CDR3 sequence (DNA): TGTGCCAGCAGCTTAGACTATAATTCACCCCTCCACTTT. This sequence encodes CASSLDYNSPLHF. The rearrangement uses TRBV11-2 and TRBJ1-6; D not resolved. Between the trimmed V and J ends, which lost 0 bases and 3 bases, there was a span of 0 bases. Germline CDR1 reads SGHAT; CDR2 reads FQNNGV. The CDR3 runs 13 residues.

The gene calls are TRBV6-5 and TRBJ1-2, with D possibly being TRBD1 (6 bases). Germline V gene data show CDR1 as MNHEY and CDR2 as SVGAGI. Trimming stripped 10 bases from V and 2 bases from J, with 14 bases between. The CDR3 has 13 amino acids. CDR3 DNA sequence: TGTGCCACGTACAACAGGGAAAACTATGGCTACACCTTC. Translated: CATYNRENYGYTF.

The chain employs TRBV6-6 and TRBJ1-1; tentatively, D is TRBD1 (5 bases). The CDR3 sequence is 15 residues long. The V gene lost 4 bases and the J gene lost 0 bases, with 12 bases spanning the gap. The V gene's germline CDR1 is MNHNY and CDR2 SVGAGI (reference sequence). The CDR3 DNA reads TGTGCCAGCAGTTCACCGACAGAAATGAACACTGAAGCTTTCTTT. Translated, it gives CASSSPTEMNTEAFF.

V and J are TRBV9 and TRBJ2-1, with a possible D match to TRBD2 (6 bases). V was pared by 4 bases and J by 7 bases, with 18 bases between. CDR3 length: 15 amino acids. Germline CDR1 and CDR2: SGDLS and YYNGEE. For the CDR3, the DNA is TGTGCCAGCAGCCCCCGCGGGGCGGGTAATAATGAGCAGTTCTTC. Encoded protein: CASSPRGAGNNEQFF.

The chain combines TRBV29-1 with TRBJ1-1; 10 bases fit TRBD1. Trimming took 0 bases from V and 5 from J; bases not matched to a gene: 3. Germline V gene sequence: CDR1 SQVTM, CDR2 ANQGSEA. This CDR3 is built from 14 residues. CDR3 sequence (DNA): TGCAGCGTTGAAGAAAGGACAGGGGGGACTGAAGCTTTCTTT. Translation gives CSVEERTGGTEAFF.

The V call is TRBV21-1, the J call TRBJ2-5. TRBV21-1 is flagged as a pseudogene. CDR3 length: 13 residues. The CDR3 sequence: CASSRDDQETQYF. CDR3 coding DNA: TGTGCCAGCAGCAGGGACGACCAAGAGACCCAGTACTTC.

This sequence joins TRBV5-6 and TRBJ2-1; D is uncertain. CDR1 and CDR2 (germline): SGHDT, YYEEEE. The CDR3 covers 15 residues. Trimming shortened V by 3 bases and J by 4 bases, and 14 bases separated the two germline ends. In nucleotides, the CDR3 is TGTGCCAGCAGCTCCACCGGCGGCCTTTACAATGAGCAGTTCTTC. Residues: CASSSTGGLYNEQFF.

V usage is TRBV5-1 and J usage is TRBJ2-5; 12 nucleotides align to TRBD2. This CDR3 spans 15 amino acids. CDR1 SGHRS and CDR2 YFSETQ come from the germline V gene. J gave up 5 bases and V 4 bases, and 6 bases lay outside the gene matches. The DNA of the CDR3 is TGCGCCAGCAGCACCGGACTAGCGGGAAGTGAGACCCAGTACTTC. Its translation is CASSTGLAGSETQYF.

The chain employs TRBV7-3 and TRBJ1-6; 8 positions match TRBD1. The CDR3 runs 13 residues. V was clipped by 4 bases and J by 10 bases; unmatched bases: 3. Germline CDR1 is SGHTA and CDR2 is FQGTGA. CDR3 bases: TGTGCCAGCAGCTCGGACAGGGCCTCACCCCTCCACTTT. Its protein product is CASSSDRASPLHF.

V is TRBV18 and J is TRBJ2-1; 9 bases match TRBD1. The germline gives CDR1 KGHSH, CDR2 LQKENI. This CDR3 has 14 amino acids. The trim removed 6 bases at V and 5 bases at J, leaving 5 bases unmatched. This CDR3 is CASSLGQGHNEQFF. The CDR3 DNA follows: TGTGCCAGCTCGCTGGGACAGGGTCACAATGAGCAGTTCTTC. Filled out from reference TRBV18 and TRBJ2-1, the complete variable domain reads NAGVMQNPRHLVRRRGQEARLRCSPMKGHSHVYWYRQLPEEGLKFMVYLQKENIIDESGMPKERFSAEFPKEGPSILRIQQVVRGDSAAYFCASSLGQGHNEQFFGPGTRLTVL.

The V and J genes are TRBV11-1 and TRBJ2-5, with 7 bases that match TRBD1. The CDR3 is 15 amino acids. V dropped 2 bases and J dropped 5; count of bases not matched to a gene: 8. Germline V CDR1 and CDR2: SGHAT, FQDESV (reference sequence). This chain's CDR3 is CASSLQGGLRETQYF. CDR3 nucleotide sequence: TGTGCCAGCAGCTTACAAGGGGGCTTAAGGGAGACCCAGTACTTC.

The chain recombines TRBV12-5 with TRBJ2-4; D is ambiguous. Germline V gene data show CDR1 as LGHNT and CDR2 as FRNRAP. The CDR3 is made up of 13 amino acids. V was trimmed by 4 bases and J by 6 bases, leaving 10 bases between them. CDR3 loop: CASGSSPGNIQYF. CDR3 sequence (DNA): TGTGCTAGTGGTTCTTCCCCGGGAAACATTCAGTACTTC.

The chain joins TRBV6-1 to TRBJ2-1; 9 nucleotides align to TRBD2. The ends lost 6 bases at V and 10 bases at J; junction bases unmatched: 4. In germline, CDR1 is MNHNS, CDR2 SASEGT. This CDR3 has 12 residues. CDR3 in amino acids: CASRRSGGEQFF. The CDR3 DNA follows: TGTGCCAGCAGACGCAGCGGGGGGGAGCAGTTCTTC.

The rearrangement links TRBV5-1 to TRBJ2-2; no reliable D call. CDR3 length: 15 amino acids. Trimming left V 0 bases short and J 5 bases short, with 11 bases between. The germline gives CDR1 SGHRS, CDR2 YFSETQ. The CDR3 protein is CASSLADPRTGELFF. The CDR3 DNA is TGCGCCAGCAGCTTGGCAGACCCGAGGACCGGGGAGCTGTTTTTT. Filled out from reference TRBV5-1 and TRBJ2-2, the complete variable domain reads KAGVTQTPRYLIKTRGQQVTLSCSPISGHRSVSWYQQTPGQGLQFLFEYFSETQRNKGNFPGRFSGRQFSNSRSEMNVSTLELGDSALYLCASSLADPRTGELFFGEGSRLTVL.

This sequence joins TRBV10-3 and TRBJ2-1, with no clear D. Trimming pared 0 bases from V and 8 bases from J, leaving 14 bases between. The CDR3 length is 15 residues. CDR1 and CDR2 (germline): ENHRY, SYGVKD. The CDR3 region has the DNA TGTGCCATCAGTGAGTCTCAGGCCGGCTTCGATGAGCAGTTCTTC. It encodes CAISESQAGFDEQFF.

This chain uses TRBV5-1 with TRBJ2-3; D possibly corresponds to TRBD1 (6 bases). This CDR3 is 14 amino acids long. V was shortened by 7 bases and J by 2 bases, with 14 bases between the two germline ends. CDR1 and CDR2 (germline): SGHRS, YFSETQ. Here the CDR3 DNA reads TGCGCCAGCTGCCAAGGGGGACCCACAGATACGCAGTATTTT. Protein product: CASCQGGPTDTQYF.

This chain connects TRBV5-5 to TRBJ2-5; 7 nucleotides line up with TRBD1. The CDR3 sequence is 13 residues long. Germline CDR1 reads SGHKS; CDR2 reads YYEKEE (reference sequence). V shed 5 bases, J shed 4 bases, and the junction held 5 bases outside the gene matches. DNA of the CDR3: TGTGCCAGCAGAGAAGGGGGCGTAGAGACCCAGTACTTC. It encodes CASREGGVETQYF.